This T cell receptor beta chain originates from a study of beta chain features in type 1 diabetes (dated by TCRdb to 2017 to 2018). At the level of the whole study: Patients and healthy donors did not differ in mean age, gender distribution, total cell number or subset yield. Regulatory and stem cell-like memory subsets were obtained from only 8 patients and about eight healthy donors, while naive and central memory subsets were obtained from all 30 or so donors. In the study, recently diagnosed type 1 diabetes patients and matched healthy donors were compared on the TCRB repertoires of their sorted circulating CD4+ T cell subsets. Across all samples, some 110,000,000 sorted cells were examined, and cell number per subset correlated strongly with RNA yield. Study-wide findings and limitations: The naive, central memory and regulatory TCRB repertoires appeared to resemble one another more closely among patients than among healthy donors. Because the HLA sub-analyses included only small numbers of individuals, any influence of HLA type on TCRB rearrangement was left unresolved. In all four CD4+ subsets, TCRB CDR3 length was moderately but significantly shorter in type 1 diabetes patients. PCR may preferentially amplify shorter templates, but because patient and control samples were amplified and corrected together, any resulting skew would affect both groups equally. Because cDNA rather than genomic DNA was sequenced, highly expressing activated cells could have been over-represented, although no difference in activation and CD3 levels was found between groups. Patients with type 1 diabetes made fewer insertions and deleted more nucleotides at VDJ recombination sites, implying thymic rearrangement abnormalities.

This clone was observed a few times. The clone's antigen remains unknown. Base qualities are not at hand, and no much larger clone is one base apart. The sample contains more than one DNA sequence encoding this CDR3. Counted from cysteine to phenylalanine, this CDR3 has 14 amino acids. Only the CDR3 region is kept as DNA, spanning 42 bases read in frame from base 1. CDR1 KGHSH and CDR2 LQKENI were looked up in the germline V gene. V loses 2 bases, J loses 1 base, and the germline ends lie 8 bases apart. Each donor gave one peripheral blood draw, averaging approximately 110 mL, which was collected into heparinised tubes. A BD FACSAria II and a panel including CD45RO, CCR7, CD25, CD127, CD95 and CD27 were used to sort naive, central memory, regulatory and stem cell-like memory CD4+ T cells. Purity was above 98% for every sorted population. PBMCs were isolated immediately by Lymphoprep density gradient centrifugation and stained directly without culture. So that batch effects would be minimized, each experiment stained and sorted samples in pairs, pairing one healthy donor with one patient.

The entire isolated RNA was reverse transcribed using the High Capacity cDNA Reverse Transcription Kit, and thus expressed TCRB transcripts were sequenced. Deep immunoSEQ sequencing was applied to naive, central memory and regulatory T cell samples, giving an average of approximately 3.8 million total reads per sample. Sorted cells were lysed in RLT buffer and RNA was extracted with DNase-treated RNeasy Micro or Mini kits, depending on cell number. Each cell subset was processed separately to prevent cross-contamination, with patient and healthy donor samples processed together. The immunoSEQ multiplex PCR was used to amplify TCRB sequences from cDNA, generating 87-bp fragments that spanned the CDR3 region. Sequencing of the amplicons was performed on the Illumina HiSeq platform. Per the original workflow: Synthetic template baselines were used to correct PCR bias computationally, reads within Hamming distance 2 were collapsed, and singletons that could not be merged were discarded. Reads were aligned against IMGT so that V, D and J genes, CDR3 length and insertions or deletions at six rearrangement sites could be assigned. Clonotype counts were normalized to sorted cell number within each subset before computing true diversity and Gini coefficients with the tcR R package. Repertoire sharing was quantified using the overlap coefficient calculated on TCRB nucleotide sequences. As a proxy for the pre-selection repertoire, out-of-frame TCRB sequences from naive cells were analyzed. TCRdb took this table from immuneACCESS and kept in-frame rearrangements with V and J called. Such tables lack part of the clones; where checked against another copy, unresolved V genes explain under half of the gap, and the rest is unexplained. That table gives V, J and clone size, and the DNA gave D and trimming. For this sample there are under 300,000 clones; about 14% appear just once. 0.019% of the sample goes to the ten largest clones.

The chain is encoded by TRBV18 joined to TRBJ1-1; TRBD1 could be the D gene, as 5 bases match. The origin of this receptor is a man younger than 40 with type 1 diabetes. Sequenced: naive CD4+ T cells from blood. The cell subset or site label, as the study defines it: true naive CD4+ T cells. The CDR3 corresponds to CASSPGQGNTEAFF. Here is the DNA: TGTGCCAGCTCACCAGGTCAGGGGAACACTGAAGCTTTCTTT.